Shown below are 17 T cell receptor beta chains from a single sample sequenced in a study of T cell repertoires in cytomegalovirus infection. One entry per CDR3 protein results from TCRdb running MiXCR on the reads. The table lists 200,000 to 300,000 distinct CDR3 sequences, approximately 13% of them singletons. The sequenced sample was PBMCs. The receptors derive from a human donor in good health (CMV status not recorded). Some clones in this sample may be carry-over from other donors' samples.

This clonotype has just a few counts. V and J are TRBV19 and TRBJ1-1, with D tentatively TRBD1 (5 bases). This CDR3 spans 17 amino acids. CDR1 is LNHDA and CDR2 is SQIVND in the germline V gene (reference sequence). The germline V and J ends were trimmed by 10 bases and 0 bases, with 24 bases remaining between them. This CDR3 is CATQMGSQGLLNTEAFF. The CDR3 bases are TGTGCCACCCAAATGGGATCCCAGGGACTCCTGAACACTGAAGCTTTCTTT.

The rearrangement uses TRBV11-3 and TRBJ2-5; the D call may be TRBD1 or TRBD2 (5 bases each). The CDR3 runs 13 residues. Trimming removed 5 bases from V and 3 bases from J, with 10 bases in between. Looked up from germline, CDR1 is SGHNT and CDR2 is YENEEA. The CDR3 sequence: CASSARDEETQYF. CDR3 coding DNA: TGTGCCAGCAGCGCCCGGGACGAAGAGACCCAGTACTTC.

The V and J genes are TRBV6-2 or TRBV6-3 and TRBJ2-2; maybe TRBD1 (5 bases). CDR1 MNHEY and CDR2 SVGEGT come from the germline V gene. The CDR3 extends over 13 amino acids. The V end was cut by 9 bases, the J end by 7 bases, with 15 bases between. The CDR3 region has the DNA TGTGCCAGTTCCCTCAACAGGATCGGGGAGCTGTTTTTT. This gives the protein CASSLNRIGELFF.

This clonotype was seen only a few times. The genes are TRBV9 and TRBJ2-1; TRBD2 agrees at 13 bases. Germline V gives CDR1 SGDLS, CDR2 YYNGEE. This CDR3 has 17 amino acids. V lost 0 bases and J lost 5; bases outside the gene matches: 5. The CDR3 protein is CASSVATSGGANNEQFF. As DNA, the CDR3 is TGTGCCAGCAGCGTAGCTACTAGCGGGGGGGCGAACAATGAGCAGTTCTTC. Full variable domain (outside the CDR3, taken from reference TRBV9 and TRBJ2-1): DSGVTQTPKHLITATGQRVTLRCSPRSGDLSVYWYQQSLDQGLQFLIQYYNGEERAKGNILERFSAQQFPDLHSELNLSSLELGDSALYFCASSVATSGGANNEQFFGPGTRLTVL.

This clonotype has a count of ten or more. The gene calls are TRBV6-5 and TRBJ1-2; possibly TRBD1 for D (6 bases). The germline V gene has CDR1 MNHEY and CDR2 SVGAGI. This CDR3 is 12 amino acids long. V was shortened by 0 bases and J by 7 bases, with 6 bases between the two germline ends. Here the CDR3 DNA reads TGTGCCAGCAGTTACTCAGGGGGTGGCTACACCTTC. It is translated as CASSYSGGGYTF.

This clonotype showed up many times. This chain joins TRBV7-3 and TRBJ2-3; 9 nucleotides match TRBD1. V gave up 0 bases and J gave up 4 bases; unmatched junction bases: 5. The CDR3 length is 16 residues. Germline V gene sequence: CDR1 SGHTA, CDR2 FQGTGA. The CDR3 sequence: CASSLTLGQGPDTQYF. In DNA, the CDR3 is TGTGCCAGCAGCTTAACGTTGGGACAGGGTCCAGATACGCAGTATTTT.

This clonotype was seen only a few times. The chain has TRBV29-1 and TRBJ2-3; 10 bases align to TRBD1. The trim removed 7 bases at V and 4 bases at J, leaving 5 bases unmatched. The CDR3 loop spans 13 amino acids. Germline loops: CDR1 SQVTM, CDR2 ANQGSEA. CDR3 DNA sequence: TGCAGCGCGGGACAGGGGCCCCCAGATACGCAGTATTTT. Amino acids: CSAGQGPPDTQYF.

At least ten counts were recorded for this clonotype. The V call is TRBV7-9, the J call TRBJ1-1; no clear D gene. The CDR3 runs 15 residues. Trimming stripped 3 bases from V and 1 base from J, with 12 bases between. Germline loops: CDR1 SEHNR, CDR2 FQNEAQ (reference sequence). CDR3 DNA sequence: TGTGCCAGCAGCTTTGGACCGATAAAGAACACTGAAGCTTTCTTT. Translation: CASSFGPIKNTEAFF.

This clonotype was observed at least ten times. This chain links TRBV7-2 with TRBJ1-1, with 9 bases fitting TRBD1. V lost 7 bases and J lost 11; bases outside the gene matches: 17. CDR1 SGHTA and CDR2 FQGNSA come from the germline V gene. There are 15 residues in the CDR3. The CDR3 spells CASNSIWGQGGEAFF. The CDR3 DNA sequence: TGTGCCAGCAACTCGATCTGGGGACAGGGCGGAGAGGCTTTCTTT.

The chain couples TRBV12-3 or TRBV12-4 to TRBJ2-7; 8 bases are shared with TRBD1. The CDR3 covers 15 residues. The ends lost 6 bases at V and 3 bases at J; junction bases unmatched: 10. This CDR3 is CASSPGQGIIYEQYF. CDR3 in DNA: TGTGCCAGCAGCCCCGGACAGGGAATAATCTACGAGCAGTACTTC.

This clonotype was seen many times. The chain joins TRBV7-2 to TRBJ1-4; D not certain. The CDR3 is 16 amino acids. The ends were cut back, 2 bases at V and 5 bases at J, with 15 bases in the middle. Germline CDR1 SGHTA, CDR2 FQGNSA. The CDR3 DNA reads as TGTGCCAGCAGCTTATCCCCCGCGGTGGGGAATGAAAAACTGTTTTTT. Amino acid sequence: CASSLSPAVGNEKLFF.

This clonotype was counted ten times or more. The V and J genes are TRBV7-2 and TRBJ2-2; possibly TRBD1 for D (6 bases). V lost 5 bases and J lost 3, with 16 bases in between. CDR1 and CDR2 (germline): SGHTA, FQGNSA. This CDR3 comprises 16 residues. The CDR3 sequence is CASSPRQAPYTGELFF. DNA for the CDR3: TGTGCCAGCAGCCCGCGACAGGCGCCCTACACCGGGGAGCTGTTTTTT.

At least ten counts were recorded for this clonotype. The rearrangement links TRBV6-2 or TRBV6-3 to TRBJ2-5; D remains ambiguous. Germline V gives CDR1 MNHEY, CDR2 SVGEGT. V was trimmed by 0 bases and J by 7 bases, leaving 9 bases between them. The CDR3 spans 13 residues. The CDR3 loop is CASSYSYRRTQYF. CDR3 coding DNA: TGTGCCAGCAGTTACTCATACCGACGGACCCAGTACTTC.

V usage is TRBV6-6 and J usage is TRBJ2-4; 7 bases fit TRBD2. CDR3 length equals 16 residues. Looked up from germline, CDR1 is MNHNY and CDR2 is SVGAGI (reference sequence). Trimming at V came to 2 bases and at J to 5 bases, leaving 9 bases not matched to a gene. CDR3 in amino acids: CASSYRASGHQNIQYF. The CDR3 DNA reads TGTGCCAGCAGTTACAGGGCTAGCGGTCATCAAAACATTCAGTACTTC.

This clonotype was detected many times. The V and J genes are TRBV7-2 and TRBJ1-1; perhaps TRBD1 as D (5 bases). The CDR3 is 16 residues long. Looked up from germline, CDR1 is SGHTA and CDR2 is FQGNSA. Trimming pared 5 bases from V and 1 base from J, leaving 17 bases between. CDR3 region: CASSPNSVQGNTEAFF. CDR3 nucleotides: TGTGCCAGCAGCCCAAATAGCGTTCAGGGGAACACTGAAGCTTTCTTT.

This clonotype was counted ten times or more. V usage is TRBV19 and J usage is TRBJ2-2; D may match TRBD1 or TRBD2 (6 bases each). Germline CDR1 and CDR2: LNHDA and SQIVND (reference sequence). V lost 4 bases to trimming and J lost 1 base, with 13 bases between them. The CDR3 spans 16 residues. CDR3 DNA: TGTGCCAGTAGTAAGTTGGCGGGACAGAACACCGGGGAGCTGTTTTTT. Its protein product is CASSKLAGQNTGELFF.

This clonotype was seen many times. The chain employs TRBV7-2 and TRBJ1-1; D perhaps matches TRBD1 (6 bases). V was clipped by 1 base and J by 0 bases, with 9 bases between them. The germline V gene encodes CDR1 SGHTA and CDR2 FQGNSA. The CDR3 is made up of 15 amino acids. The CDR3 DNA follows: TGTGCCAGCAGCTTAGAGGGGGATATGAACACTGAAGCTTTCTTT. Translated, it gives CASSLEGDMNTEAFF.